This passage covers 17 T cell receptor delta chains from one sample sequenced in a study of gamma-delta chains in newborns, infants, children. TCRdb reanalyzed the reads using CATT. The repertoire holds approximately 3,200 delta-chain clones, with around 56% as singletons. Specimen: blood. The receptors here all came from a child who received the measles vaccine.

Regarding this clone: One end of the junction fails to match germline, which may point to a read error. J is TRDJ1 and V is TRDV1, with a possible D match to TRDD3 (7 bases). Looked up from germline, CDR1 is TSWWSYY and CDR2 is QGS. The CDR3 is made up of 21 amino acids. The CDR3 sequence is CALGKLGLPDYWGEITDKLIF. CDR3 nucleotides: TGTGCTCTTGGGAAACTGGGCCTTCCCGACTACTGGGGAGAGATCACAGATAAACTCATCTTT.

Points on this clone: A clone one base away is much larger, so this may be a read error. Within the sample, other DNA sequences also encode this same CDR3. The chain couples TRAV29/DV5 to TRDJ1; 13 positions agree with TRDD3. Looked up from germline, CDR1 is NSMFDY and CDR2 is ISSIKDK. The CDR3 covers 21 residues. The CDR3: CAARPSCENWGIRMYTDKLIF. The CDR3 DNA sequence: TGTGCAGCCCGGCCTTCCTGCGAAAACTGGGGGATACGGATGTACACCGATAAACTCATCTTC.

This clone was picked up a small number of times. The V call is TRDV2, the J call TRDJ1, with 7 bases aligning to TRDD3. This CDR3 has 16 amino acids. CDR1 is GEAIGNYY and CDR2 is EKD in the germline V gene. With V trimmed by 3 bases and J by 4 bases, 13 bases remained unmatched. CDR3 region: CACDHVHGDIRDKLIF. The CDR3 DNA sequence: TGTGCCTGTGACCACGTACATGGGGATATCCGCGATAAACTCATCTTT.

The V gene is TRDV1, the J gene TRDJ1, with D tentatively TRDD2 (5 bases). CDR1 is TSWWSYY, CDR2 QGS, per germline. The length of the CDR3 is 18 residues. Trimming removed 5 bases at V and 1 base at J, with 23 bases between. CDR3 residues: CALGLSAFGARTTDKLIF. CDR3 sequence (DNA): TGTGCTCTTGGGTTATCGGCCTTCGGGGCAAGAACCACCGATAAACTCATCTTT.

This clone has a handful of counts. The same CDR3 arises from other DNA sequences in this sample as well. The CDR3 reads CACDFVLGGTDKLIF. The CDR3, as DNA: TGTGCCTGTGACTTCGTACTGGGTGGCACCGATAAACTCATCTTT. The rearrangement uses TRDV2 and TRDJ1; tentative D call: TRDD3 (6 bases). The CDR3 extends over 15 amino acids. V gave up 3 bases and J gave up 1 base, with 14 bases separating them. Germline CDR1 and CDR2: GEAIGNYY and EKD.

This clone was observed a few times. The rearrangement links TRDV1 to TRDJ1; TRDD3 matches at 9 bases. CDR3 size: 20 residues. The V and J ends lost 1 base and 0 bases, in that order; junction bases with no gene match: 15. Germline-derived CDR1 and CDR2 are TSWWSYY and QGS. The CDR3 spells CALGERSHIWGIGYTDKLIF. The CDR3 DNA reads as TGTGCTCTTGGGGAACGGTCTCATATCTGGGGGATTGGGTACACCGATAAACTCATCTTT.

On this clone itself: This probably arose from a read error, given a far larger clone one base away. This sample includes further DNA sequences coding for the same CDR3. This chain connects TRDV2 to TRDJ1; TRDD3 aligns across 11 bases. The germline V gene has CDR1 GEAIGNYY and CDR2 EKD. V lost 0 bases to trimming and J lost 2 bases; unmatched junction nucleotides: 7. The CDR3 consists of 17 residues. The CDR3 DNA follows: TGTGCCTGTGACACCGTGCTGGGGGATACTGTAACCGATAAACTCATCTTT. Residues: CACDTVLGDTVTDKLIF.

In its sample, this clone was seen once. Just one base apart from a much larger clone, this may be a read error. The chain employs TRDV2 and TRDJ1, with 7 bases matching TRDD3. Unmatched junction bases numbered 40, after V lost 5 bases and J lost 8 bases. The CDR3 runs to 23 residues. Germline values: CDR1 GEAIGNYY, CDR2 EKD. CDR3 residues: CACGAIPVGLRPSGILEDNKLIF. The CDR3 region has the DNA TGTGCCTGTGGCGCCATACCGGTCGGCCTTCGACCAAGCGGGATACTTGAGGATAACAAACTCATCTTT.

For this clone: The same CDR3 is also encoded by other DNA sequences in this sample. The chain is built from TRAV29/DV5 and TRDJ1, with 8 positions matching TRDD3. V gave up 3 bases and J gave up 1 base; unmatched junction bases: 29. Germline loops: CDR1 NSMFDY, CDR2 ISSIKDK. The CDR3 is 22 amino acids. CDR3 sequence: CAATTSAILLGGFNRTTDKLIF. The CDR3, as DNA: TGTGCAGCAACGACCTCCGCAATTCTACTTGGGGGATTCAATCGGACCACCGATAAACTCATCTTT.

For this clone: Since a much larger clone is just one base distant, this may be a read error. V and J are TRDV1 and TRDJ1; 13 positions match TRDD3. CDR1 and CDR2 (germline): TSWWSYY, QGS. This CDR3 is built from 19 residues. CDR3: CALGVDTGGYGRRIDKPIF. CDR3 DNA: TGTGCTCTTGGGGTAGATACTGGGGGATACGGCCGGAGGATCGATAAACCCATCTTT.

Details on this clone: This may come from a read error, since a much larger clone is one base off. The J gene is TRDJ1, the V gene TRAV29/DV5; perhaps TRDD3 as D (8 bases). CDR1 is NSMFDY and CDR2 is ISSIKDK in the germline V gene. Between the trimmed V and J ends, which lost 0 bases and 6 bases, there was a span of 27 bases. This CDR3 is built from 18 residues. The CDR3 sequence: CAASGVPTRGINSNKLIF. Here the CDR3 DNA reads TGTGCAGCAAGCGGTGTTCCTACGCGGGGGATAAACAGCAATAAACTCATCTTT. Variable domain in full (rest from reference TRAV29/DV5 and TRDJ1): DQQVKQNSPSLSVQEGRISILNCDYTNSMFDYFLWYKKYPAEGPTFLISISSIKDKNEDGRFTVFLNKSAKHLSLHIVPSQPGDSAVYFCAASGVPTRGINSNKLIFGKGTRVTVEP.

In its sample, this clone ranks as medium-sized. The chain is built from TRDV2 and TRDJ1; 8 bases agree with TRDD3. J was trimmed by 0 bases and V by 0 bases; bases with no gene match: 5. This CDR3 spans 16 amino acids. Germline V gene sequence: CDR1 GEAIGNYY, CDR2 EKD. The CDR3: CACDTWGMAYTDKLIF. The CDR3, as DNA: TGTGCCTGTGACACCTGGGGGATGGCCTACACCGATAAACTCATCTTT.

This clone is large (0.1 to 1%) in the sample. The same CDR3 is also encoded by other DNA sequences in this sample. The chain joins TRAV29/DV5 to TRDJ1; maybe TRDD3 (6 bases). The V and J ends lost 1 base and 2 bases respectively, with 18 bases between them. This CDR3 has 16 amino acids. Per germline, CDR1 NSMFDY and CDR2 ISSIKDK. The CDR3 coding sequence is TGTGCAGCAAGCAGGTTTCCGGGGATTGTAACCGATAAACTCATCTTT. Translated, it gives CAASRFPGIVTDKLIF.

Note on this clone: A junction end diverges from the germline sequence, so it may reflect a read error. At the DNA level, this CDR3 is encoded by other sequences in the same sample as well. CDR3: CACDTVGVVGRDKLIF. CDR3 DNA sequence: TGCGCCTGTGACACCGTGGGGGTAGTGGGGCGCGATAAACTCATCTTT. The chain links TRDV2 to TRDJ1, with D tentatively TRDD3 (6 bases). The CDR3 is made up of 16 amino acids. CDR1 and CDR2 (germline): GEAIGNYY, EKD.

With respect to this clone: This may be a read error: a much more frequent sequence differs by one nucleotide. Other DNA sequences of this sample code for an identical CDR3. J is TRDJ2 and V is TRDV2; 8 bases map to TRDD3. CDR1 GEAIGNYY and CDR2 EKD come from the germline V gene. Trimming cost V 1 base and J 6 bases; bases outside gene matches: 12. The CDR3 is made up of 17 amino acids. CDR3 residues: CACDTLTGGYGAAQLFF. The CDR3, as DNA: TGTGCCTGTGACACTCTTACTGGGGGGTACGGAGCAGCACAACTCTTCTTT.

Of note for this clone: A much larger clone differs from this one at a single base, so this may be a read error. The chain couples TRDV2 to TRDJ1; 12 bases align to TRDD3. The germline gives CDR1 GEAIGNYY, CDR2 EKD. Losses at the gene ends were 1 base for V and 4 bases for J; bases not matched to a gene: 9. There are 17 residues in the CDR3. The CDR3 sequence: CACDTLLGDTSDDKLIF. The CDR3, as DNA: TGTGCCTGTGACACTTTGCTGGGGGATACGTCGGACGATAAACTCATCTTT.

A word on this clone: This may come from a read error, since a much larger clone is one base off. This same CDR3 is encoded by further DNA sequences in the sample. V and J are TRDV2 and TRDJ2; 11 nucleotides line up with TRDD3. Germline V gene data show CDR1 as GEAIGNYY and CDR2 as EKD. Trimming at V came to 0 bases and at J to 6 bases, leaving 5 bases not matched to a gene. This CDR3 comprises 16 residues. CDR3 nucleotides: TGTGCCTGTGACACCTTACTGGGGGATAACGCAGCACAACTCTTCTTT. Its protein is CACDTLLGDNAAQLFF.